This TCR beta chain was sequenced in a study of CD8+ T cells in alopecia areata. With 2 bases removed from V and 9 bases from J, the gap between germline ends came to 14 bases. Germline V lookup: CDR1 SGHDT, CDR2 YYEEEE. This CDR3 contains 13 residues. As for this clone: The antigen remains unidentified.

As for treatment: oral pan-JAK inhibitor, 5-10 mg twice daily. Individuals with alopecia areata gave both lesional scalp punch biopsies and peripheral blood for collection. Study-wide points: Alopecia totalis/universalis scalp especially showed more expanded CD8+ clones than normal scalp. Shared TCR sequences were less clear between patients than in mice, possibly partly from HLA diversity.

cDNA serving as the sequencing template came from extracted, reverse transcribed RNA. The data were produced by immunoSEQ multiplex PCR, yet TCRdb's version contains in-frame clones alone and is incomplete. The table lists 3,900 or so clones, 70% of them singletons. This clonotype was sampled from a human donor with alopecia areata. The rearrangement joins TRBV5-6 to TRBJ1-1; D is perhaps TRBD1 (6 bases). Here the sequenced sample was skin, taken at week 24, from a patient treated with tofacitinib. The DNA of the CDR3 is TGTGCCAGCAGCTTAACAGGGAGCTCCCAAGCTTTCTTT. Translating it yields CASSLTGSSQAFF.